What follows is one T cell receptor beta chain and its context. Antigen: not known. The V end lost 3 bases, the J end lost 0 bases, and 17 bases lay between the germline ends. Germline V gene sequence: CDR1 KGHSH, CDR2 LQKENI. This CDR3 is built from 17 residues. Only in-frame clones appear in the TCRdb table, and some are missing; sequencing was by immunoSEQ multiplex PCR. Of 95,000 to 150,000 clones in the sample, roughly 91% are singletons; the top ten hold 1% to 1.5%. This record comes from a study of T cell responses to AZD1222 COVID-19 vaccine. Study-level results: Donor demographics were predominantly white British with a female majority; clonal diversity may be underestimated.

The sequenced sample was peripheral blood, obtained on day 0 of AZD1222 vaccination. This chain connects TRBV18 to TRBJ1-2, with a weak D call TRBD1 (5 bases). The TCR comes from an adult in good health. The CDR3, as DNA: TGTGCCAGCTCACCTCGGGGGGAGAGCCTGGCTAACTATGGCTACACCTTC. Its protein is CASSPRGESLANYGYTF.